This TCR beta chain was retrieved from a study of CXCR3-negative and CXCR3-positive naive CD8 T cells. Study summary: TRB reads totalled about 135 million, about 1.5 +/- 0.3 million per library. Study-level findings and limits: Whereas memory cells differed, naive CXCR3-negative and CXCR3-positive cells shared similar TRBV-TRBJ usage. Comparison of naive subsets found surface CD5 to be comparable, and TCR strength was inferred on the basis of TRB CDR3 properties.

Comments on this clonotype: Antigen unknown.

This CDR3 has 16 amino acids. Looked up from germline, CDR1 is SGHAT and CDR2 is FQNNGV. With UMI labels, 5' RACE was used to prepare the TRB cDNA libraries. TCRdb re-called the 5' RACE reads; one entry per CDR3 protein, DNA not given. The table gives about 48,000 distinct CDR3 sequences; the top ten clones make up over 14% of it. The chain uses TRBV11-2 and TRBJ2-3; without DNA, the TCRdb call of TRBD1 cannot be checked. This clonotype originated in a human donor in good health. Some clones in this sample may be carry-over from other donors' samples. Source material: memory CD8+ T cells from blood. This chain's CDR3 is CASSYYPHSRADTQYF.